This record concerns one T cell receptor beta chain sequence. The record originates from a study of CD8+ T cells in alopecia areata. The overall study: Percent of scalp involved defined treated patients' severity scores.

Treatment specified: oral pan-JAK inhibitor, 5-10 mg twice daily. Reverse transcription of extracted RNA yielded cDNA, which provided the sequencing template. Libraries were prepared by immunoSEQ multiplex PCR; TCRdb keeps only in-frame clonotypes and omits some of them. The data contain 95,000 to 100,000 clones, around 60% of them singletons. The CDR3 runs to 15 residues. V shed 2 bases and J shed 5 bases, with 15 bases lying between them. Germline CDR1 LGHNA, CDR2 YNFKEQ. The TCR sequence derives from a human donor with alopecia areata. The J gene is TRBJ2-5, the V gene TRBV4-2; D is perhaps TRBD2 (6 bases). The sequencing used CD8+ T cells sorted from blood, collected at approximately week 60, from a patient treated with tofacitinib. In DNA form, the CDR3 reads TGTGCCAGCAGCCAATCTGGAGGGGCGGGTGAGACCCAGTACTTC. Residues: CASSQSGGAGETQYF.